Listed below are T cell receptor beta chains from one sample, sequenced in a study of shared clonotypes between healthy human individuals. Clones were read by immunoSEQ multiplex PCR, and TCRdb kept only the in-frame ones, dropping some. The sample lists some 600,000 clones; around 96% were seen once. The sample consisted of naive CD8+ T cells sorted from blood. The receptors originated from a woman between 25 and 40 years old in good health. Each CDR3 is given without its conserved first and last residue.

j_call: TRBJ1-1
v_call: TRBV13
cdr3_aa: ASSPVGRMNTEAF

j_call: TRBJ2-7
v_call: TRBV5-6
cdr3_aa: ASSFGQGMHEQY

j_call: TRBJ1-1
v_call: TRBV10-1
cdr3_aa: ASRPTKDSNTEAF

j_call: TRBJ2-7
v_call: TRBV2
cdr3_aa: ASSEWAQGSHEQY

j_call: TRBJ2-3
v_call: TRBV15
cdr3_aa: ATSRRLPGDTQY

j_call: TRBJ2-1
v_call: TRBV19
cdr3_aa: ASSISPYNEQF

j_call: TRBJ2-7
v_call: TRBV4-1
cdr3_aa: ASSQAGTSEQY

j_call: TRBJ1-5
v_call: TRBV7-8
cdr3_aa: ASSLAGRGRGNQPQH

j_call: TRBJ2-3
v_call: TRBV28
cdr3_aa: ASSFTLLTATTDTQY

j_call: TRBJ2-3
v_call: TRBV15
cdr3_aa: ATSRDPSGTDTQY

j_call: TRBJ1-2
v_call: TRBV7-9
cdr3_aa: ASSLVIRADGYT

j_call: TRBJ2-1
v_call: TRBV11-2
cdr3_aa: ASSHQLWTSGSPEQF

j_call: TRBJ1-5
v_call: TRBV13
cdr3_aa: ASSFSGHSNQPQH

j_call: TRBJ2-7
v_call: TRBV28
cdr3_aa: ASRWASGNYEQY